This T cell receptor (beta chain) originates from a study of CD8 T cells in ankylosing spondylitis. Study-wide results and limits: Previous work reported some of these motif variants in the synovial fluid and blood of reactive arthritis. It appeared that ankylosing spondylitis blood was characterized by a TCR beta motif of about 8 highly homologous variants. The disease-linked clones had a CD8+ phenotype and low blood frequencies.

Germline V gives CDR1 MDHEN, CDR2 SYDVKM. With 5 bases clipped from V and 7 bases from J, the junction kept 10 bases outside the gene matches. CDR3 length equals 16 residues. Making use of molecular barcodes, quantitative 5'-RACE generated TCR beta libraries. TCRdb used MiXCR to reprocess the 5' RACE reads, holding one entry per CDR3 protein. The sample holds 200,000 to 250,000 distinct CDR3 sequences, about 17% seen once. Concerning this clonotype: Its antigen is currently unknown.

The receptor was isolated from a male donor with ankylosing spondylitis. Sequences were obtained from blood, either unsorted or a sorted T cell fraction (not recorded which). The chain combines TRBV28 with TRBJ1-4; 10 bases map to TRBD1. The CDR3 coding sequence is TGTGCCAGCAGTCTATACACGACAGGGGGCGGTGAAAAACTGTTTTTT. Translation gives CASSLYTTGGGEKLFF.